The sequence of this T cell receptor (beta chain) was determined in a study of immune heterogeneity within non-small cell lung tumors. The wider study: Histologically, a few tumors were squamous cell carcinomas and more than 9 were non-squamous carcinomas. The remaining 1 tumor was not otherwise specified. Study findings and constraints: High-frequency clones unique to single sites coexisted with identical dominant CDR3 beta clonotypes that recurred across tumor sites within a patient. Individual patients largely had distinct high-frequency T-cell receptor beta clonotypes from one another.

The CDR3 spans 14 residues. Germline CDR1 WNHNN, CDR2 SYGVQD (reference sequence). Trimming shortened V by 3 bases and J by 3 bases, and 11 bases separated the two germline ends. Bulk tumor genomic DNA was the template, and each sample received roughly 600 ng. Biopsy collection occurred during surgery, with several far-apart biopsies per primary tumor. Enrolled patients presented with newly diagnosed, previously untreated non-small cell lung cancer and underwent curative surgery. A multiplex PCR containing 32 V primers and 13 J primers was used to amplify TCR beta CDR3. In TCRdb, the multiplex PCR reads were re-called with MiXCR into one record per CDR3 protein. The sample lists tens of thousands of distinct CDR3 sequences; 25% to 30% were seen once. Of note for this clonotype: Its antigen is currently unknown.

Sequenced: lung tumor tissue. This clonotype originated in a man aged 35 to 55 with non-small cell lung cancer. The rearrangement links TRBV10-1 to TRBJ2-5, with D hard to call. The CDR3 coding sequence is TGCGCCAGCAGTGAATCGAACAGAAAAGAGACCCAGTACTTC. The encoded protein is CASSESNRKETQYF.